Shown below are 5 T cell receptor beta chains from a single sample sequenced in a study of shared clonotypes between healthy human individuals. TCRdb's table, derived via immunoSEQ multiplex PCR, lists solely in-frame clones and lacks some. The table has about 2.4 million clones, roughly 93% seen once; the top ten hold approximately 0.36%. The sequenced sample was naive CD4+ T cells from PBMCs. The subset was: CD45RA+ positively selected. All receptors derive from a man aged 18 to 29 in good health. Some clones in this sample may be carry-over from other donors' samples.

Details on this clone: This CDR3 is also generated by other DNA sequences in the sample. This chain links TRBV11-1 with TRBJ2-7; 8 bases fit TRBD1. Germline CDR1 and CDR2: SGHAT and FQDESV (reference sequence). The CDR3 length is 14 residues. V lost 1 base, J lost 2 bases, and 1 base stayed unmatched. In DNA, the CDR3 is TGTGCCAGCAGCTTAGGGACAGGGCCCTACGAGCAGTACTTC. Amino acid sequence: CASSLGTGPYEQYF.

This clone was counted only a few times. CDR3 bases: TGTGCCAGCAGCTTAGTCCCGGGGGCTGGCACTGAAGCTTTCTTT. Its translation is CASSLVPGAGTEAFF. V is TRBV7-9 and J is TRBJ1-1, with TRBD1 as a possible D gene (6 bases). The CDR3 totals 15 residues. V lost 1 base and J lost 4, with 13 bases in between. CDR1 is SEHNR and CDR2 is FQNEAQ in the germline V gene (reference sequence).

The chain uses TRBV5-1 and TRBJ2-5, with 8 bases lining up with TRBD1. J lost 4 bases, V lost 4 bases, and 15 bases had no gene match. The CDR3 loop spans 17 amino acids. CDR1 and CDR2 (germline): SGHRS, YFSETQ. The DNA for the CDR3 is TGCGCCAGCAGCCCCAATCCCCAGGGGGCAGGTGGAGAGACCCAGTACTTC. This encodes CASSPNPQGAGGETQYF. The full variable domain, with the rest looked up from reference TRBV5-1 and TRBJ2-5, is KAGVTQTPRYLIKTRGQQVTLSCSPISGHRSVSWYQQTPGQGLQFLFEYFSETQRNKGNFPGRFSGRQFSNSRSEMNVSTLELGDSALYLCASSPNPQGAGGETQYFGPGTRLLVL.

The CDR3 sequence: CASSQNRGEQFF. The DNA of the CDR3 is TGTGCCAGCAGCCAGAATAGAGGTGAGCAGTTCTTC. The chain is built from TRBV7-3 and TRBJ2-1; no definite D call. This CDR3 comprises 12 residues. V was trimmed by 5 bases and J by 9 bases, leaving 11 bases between them. Germline lookup yields CDR1 SGHTA and CDR2 FQGTGA. Supplemented by reference TRBV7-3 and TRBJ2-1, the full variable domain reads GAGVSQTPSNKVTEKGKYVELRCDPISGHTALYWYRQSLGQGPEFLIYFQGTGAADDSGLPNDRFFAVRPEGSVSTLKIQRTERGDSAVYLCASSQNRGEQFFGPGTRLTVL.

The V call is TRBV6-6, the J call TRBJ1-5; D is unclear. Per the germline V gene, CDR1 is MNHNY and CDR2 is SVGAGI (reference sequence). Trimming shortened V by 6 bases and J by 0 bases, and 12 bases separated the two germline ends. The CDR3 extends over 15 amino acids. In DNA form, the CDR3 reads TGTGCCAGCAGCCTCGGTGACCTTAGCAATCAGCCCCAGCATTTT. Protein: CASSLGDLSNQPQHF.